Below, 19 T cell receptor beta chains from the same sample are listed, as sequenced in a study of T cells in women clearing cervical HPV infection listed by TCRdb under 2018. Library preparation used the immunoSEQ multiplex PCR assay. Here the immuneACCESS table is served through TCRdb, limited to in-frame sequences with V and J called. Missing clones are a known gap in these copies; in checked studies unresolved V genes cover under half, and the rest lacks a known reason. This sample's table contains about 24,000 clones. 5.4% of the sample goes to the ten largest clones. Sequences were obtained from blood buffy coat. The receptors stem from a woman between 18 and 75 years old with a cervical HPV16 infection that either progressed to CIN3+ or cleared (not recorded which).

As for this clone: The CDR3 extends 3 residues past the end of the read, so its final part is completed from the germline J gene. The V call is TRBV5-1, the J call TRBJ2-2; 10 bases match TRBD1. Germline V gene lookup returns CDR1 SGHRS and CDR2 YFSETQ. There are 14 residues in the CDR3. The DNA read from the CDR3 is TGCGCCAGCAGCTACGGGACAGGGGATGAAAAG. Amino acids: CASSYGTGDEK. The full-length CDR3 reads as CASSYGTGDEKLFF.

The CDR3 sequence is CASSLQVPTEAFF. The part of the CDR3 DNA that was read is TGTGCCAGTAGTTTGCAGGTACCCACTGAA. This chain links TRBV19 with TRBJ1-1; no reliable D call. The CDR3 end falls 3 residues outside the read, so it is completed with the germline J gene. This CDR3 comprises 13 residues. CDR1 is LNHDA and CDR2 is SQIVND in the germline V gene (reference sequence). Trimming removed 5 bases from V and 4 bases from J, with 11 bases in between. Full variable domain (rest looked up from reference TRBV19 and TRBJ1-1): DGGITQSPKYLFRKEGQNVTLSCEQNLNHDAMYWYRQDPGQGLRLIYYSQIVNDFQKGDIAEGYSVSREKKESFPLTVTSAQKNPTAFYLCASSLQVPTEAFFGQGTRLTVV.

Worth noting for this clone: The read ends 3 residues shy of where the CDR3 ends; the end is completed using the germline J gene. The J gene is TRBJ2-5, the V gene TRBV19, with 12 bases fitting TRBD1. CDR1 LNHDA and CDR2 SQIVND come from the germline V gene (reference sequence). The CDR3 has 13 amino acids. The junction had 3 bases not matched to a gene; V was cut back by 8 bases and J by 5 bases. CDR3 sequence reads: CASRDRGQETQYF. CDR3 bases read: TGTGCCAGTCGGGACAGGGGGCAGGAGACC.

This chain's CDR3 is CASSHGLAGGPAELFF. The part of the CDR3 DNA that was read is TGCGCCAGCAGCCACGGACTAGCGGGAGGCCCAGCGGAG. The chain is built from TRBV5-1 and TRBJ2-2, with TRBD2 matching 14 bases. Read coverage stops 3 residues before the CDR3 terminus; the germline J gene supplies the remainder. Germline CDR1 is SGHRS and CDR2 is YFSETQ. Losses at the gene ends were 4 bases for V and 10 bases for J; bases not matched to a gene: 9. There are 16 residues in the CDR3.

Of note for this clone: The CDR3 is cut off 3 residues early in the read; its end comes from the germline J gene. The genes are TRBV2 and TRBJ2-2; D possibly corresponds to TRBD1 (6 bases). The V end was cut by 5 bases, the J end by 5 bases, with 12 bases between. This CDR3 has 14 residues. Germline V gene data show CDR1 as SNHLY and CDR2 as FYNNEI. The CDR3 reads CASSIGTGTGELFF. The sequenced part of the CDR3 DNA is TGTGCCAGCAGTATAGGAACAGGGACCGGGGAG.

Regarding this clone: The missing CDR3 end, 3 residues past where the read stops, is filled in from the germline J gene. The J gene is TRBJ2-1, the V gene TRBV20-1, with 7 bases matching TRBD1. The V segment lost 5 bases and the J segment 3 bases; nucleotides outside the gene matches: 10. The CDR3 runs to 15 residues. The germline CDR1 and CDR2 sequences are DFQATT and SNEGSKA (reference sequence). Incomplete CDR3 DNA: TGCAGTGCTCATCACAGGGGCTACTTCTACAATGAG. It translates to CSAHHRGYFYNE. The whole CDR3 region reads CSAHHRGYFYNEQFF.

Comments on this clone: The sequence runs out 3 residues before the end of the CDR3; the remainder is reconstructed from the germline J gene. The V and J genes are TRBV12-3 or TRBV12-4 and TRBJ2-1, with 7 bases identical to TRBD2. V trimming: 5 bases; J trimming: 7 bases; junction bases outside the gene matches: 11. The CDR3 has 15 residues. The part of the CDR3 DNA that was read is TGTGCCAGCAGTCTAGGACTAGGTTATATTAATGAG. Amino acid sequence: CASSLGLGYINE. The CDR3, in full, reads CASSLGLGYINEQFF.

With regard to this clone: The CDR3 is cut off 3 residues early in the read; its end comes from the germline J gene. This chain uses TRBV20-1 with TRBJ1-4; D is ambiguous. V was clipped by 6 bases and J by 8 bases, with 10 bases between them. The CDR3 sequence is 11 residues long. Per germline, CDR1 DFQATT and CDR2 SNEGSKA (reference sequence). The CDR3 DNA, read in part, is TGCAGTGCACGAACCAGGGAAAAA. The encoded protein is CSARTREK. The full CDR3 sequence reads CSARTREKLFF.

CDR3 sequence: CASSLSRGTQYF. The sequenced part of the CDR3 DNA is TGTGCCAGCAGCTTATCTCGAGGGACG. V and J are TRBV11-1 and TRBJ2-3, with D possibly matching TRBD2 (5 bases). The CDR3 end lies 3 residues beyond the end of the read and is filled in from the germline J gene. The CDR3 covers 12 residues. Germline lookup yields CDR1 SGHAT and CDR2 FQDESV (reference sequence). The whole variable domain, remainder taken from reference TRBV11-1 and TRBJ2-3, is EAEVAQSPRYKITEKSQAVAFWCDPISGHATLYWYRQILGQGPELLVQFQDESVVDDSQLPKDRFSAERLKGVDSTLKIQPAELGDSAMYLCASSLSRGTQYFGPGTRLTVL.

Note on this clone: The observed sequence ends 3 residues before the CDR3 terminus, with the missing tail filled in from the germline J gene. This chain links TRBV5-1 with TRBJ2-1; 11 bases map to TRBD1. The germline V gene has CDR1 SGHRS and CDR2 YFSETQ. The CDR3 spans 16 residues. With 0 bases clipped from V and 7 bases from J, the junction kept 6 bases outside the gene matches. CDR3 bases read: TGCGCCAGCAGCTTGGCCGCGGGACAGGGGGAGAATGAG. It specifies CASSLAAGQGENE. The whole CDR3 protein is CASSLAAGQGENEQFF.

Comment on this clone: Read coverage stops 3 residues before the CDR3 terminus; the germline J gene supplies the remainder. The V and J genes are TRBV7-3 and TRBJ2-1; 10 positions match TRBD2. Germline CDR1 is SGHTA and CDR2 is FQGTGA. Losses at the gene ends were 4 bases for V and 6 bases for J; bases not matched to a gene: 0. The CDR3 is made up of 13 amino acids. CDR3 DNA, as far as it was read: TGTGCCAGCAGCTGGACTAGCGGCAATGAG. Residues: CASSWTSGNE. In full, the CDR3 is CASSWTSGNEQFF.

In regard to this clone: The DNA ends 3 residues before the CDR3 does, and the rest of the CDR3 is filled in from the germline J gene. V and J are TRBV12-3 or TRBV12-4 and TRBJ1-2; D remains ambiguous. V lost 3 bases to trimming and J lost 4 bases, with 15 bases between them. CDR3 length: 15 residues. CDR3 residues: CASSFSRERGYGYTF. CDR3 bases read: TGTGCCAGCAGTTTCAGTCGTGAACGAGGCTATGGC.

About this clone itself: The CDR3 goes on 3 residues after the read ends, and that part is filled in from the germline J gene. The chain joins TRBV10-3 to TRBJ2-5; D perhaps matches TRBD1 (6 bases). The germline V and J ends were trimmed by 0 bases and 4 bases, with 18 bases remaining between them. From germline, CDR1 is ENHRY and CDR2 SYGVKD. This CDR3 has 17 residues. The CDR3 here is CAISESIIRGSRETQYF. CDR3 DNA, as far as it was read: TGTGCCATCAGTGAGTCGATAATAAGGGGGTCCCGAGAGACC.

The CDR3 protein is CARSERTSGGHTDTQYF. Incomplete CDR3 DNA: TGTGCCAGGAGCGAACGAACTAGCGGGGGCCACACAGATACG. This rearrangement joins TRBV7-3 to TRBJ2-3; 11 bases fit TRBD2. The sequenced fragment ends 3 residues before the CDR3 boundary, so the rest is inferred from the germline J gene. The CDR3 runs 17 residues. V trimming: 9 bases; J trimming: 2 bases; junction bases outside the gene matches: 13. The germline V gene encodes CDR1 SGHTA and CDR2 FQGTGA.

Concerning this clone itself: The missing CDR3 end, 3 residues past where the read stops, is filled in from the germline J gene. The chain carries TRBV9 and TRBJ1-2, with 10 bases matching TRBD1. This CDR3 contains 15 residues. After removal of 3 bases from V and 7 bases from J, the junction contained 9 bases not matched to a gene. Germline V gene lookup returns CDR1 SGDLS and CDR2 YYNGEE. CDR3 protein: CASSATGTGDFGYTF. Partial CDR3 DNA: TGTGCCAGCAGCGCGACCGGGACAGGGGATTTTGGC.

Comment on this clone: The read halts 3 residues ahead of the CDR3 end, with the missing end drawn from the germline J gene. J is TRBJ2-4 and V is TRBV2, with D uncertain. This CDR3 region has 12 residues. Germline V gene sequence: CDR1 SNHLY, CDR2 FYNNEI. Partial CDR3 DNA: TGTGCCAGCAGAATGAATAACGTCGGT. It is translated as CASRMNNVG. The whole CDR3 sequence is CASRMNNVGQYF.

With regard to this clone: The read ends 3 residues shy of where the CDR3 ends; the end is completed using the germline J gene. This chain links TRBV13 with TRBJ2-7; TRBD1 might be the D (5 bases). V was cut by 3 bases and J by 2 bases, with 11 bases left in between. Germline-derived CDR1 and CDR2 are PRHDT and FYEKMQ (reference sequence). This CDR3 has 14 residues. CDR3 loop: CASSFGHPPYEQYF. The sequenced CDR3 bases are TGTGCCAGCAGCTTCGGACATCCCCCCTACGAG.

A word on this clone: The CDR3 end lies 3 residues beyond the end of the read and is filled in from the germline J gene. The chain joins TRBV5-1 to TRBJ2-3; D may be TRBD2 (5 bases). Germline assignment: CDR1 SGHRS and CDR2 YFSETQ. Trimming stripped 2 bases from V and 0 bases from J, with 10 bases between. The CDR3 is 15 amino acids. CDR3 DNA, as far as it was read: TGCGCCAGCAGCTTAATAGCGACTAGCACAGATACG. Its protein product is CASSLIATSTDT. The whole CDR3 protein is CASSLIATSTDTQYF.

Turning to this clone: From the germline J gene comes the end of the CDR3, since the read stops 3 residues before it. The chain employs TRBV2 and TRBJ2-7; 8 nucleotides align to TRBD1. The CDR3 contains 13 residues. V lost 9 bases to trimming and J lost 6 bases; unmatched junction nucleotides: 10. The germline CDR1 and CDR2 sequences are SNHLY and FYNNEI. CDR3 bases read: TGTGCCAGTTCCCCGGACAGGGACCGCGAG. Protein product: CASSPDRDRE. The whole CDR3 is CASSPDRDREQYF.